This T cell receptor beta chain was profiled in a study of T cell responses to AZD1222 COVID-19 vaccine (dated by TCRdb to the early 2020s). In terms of the full investigation: AZD1222 recipients whose second dose came at about 4 weeks and those whose second dose came at about 12 weeks were combined into one group, since spike-specific TCR depth and breadth did not differ between the two schedules. TCR sequencing was performed for over 230 trial participants, of whom some 200 were given two doses of AZD1222 and approximately 25 were given two doses of MenACWY control vaccine. Enrollment into the trials was organized by age into subgroups of 18-55, 56-69 and 70-plus years, and those subgroups contained about 150, 27 and 61 TCR-sequenced participants, respectively. Broader findings and caveats from the paper: Because no day 14 peak-response samples were available, the repertoires could be characterized only after the peak T cell response. Spike-specific TCR breadth and depth rose significantly after two AZD1222 doses compared with day 0 and with MenACWY recipients. Participants were mostly white British, with more females than males. The authors suggested clonal diversity may have been underestimated. The vaccine-associated CD4 TCRs covered the entire spike protein, and the dominant responses fell in regions 160-218 and 743-854. Reportedly, close to half of the unique spike-specific TCRs recognized epitopes lying outside the regions that are mutated in the B.1.351 and B.1.1.7 variants. Conclusions about previously exposed vaccinees are limited because only five to seven AZD1222 recipients were SARS-CoV-2 seropositive at baseline. The 56-69-year group was small, and its depth increase did not reach significance, likely because of low power.

Read against the paper, the sample's time point label means: baseline before first vaccination. Vaccinee samples came from UK trials COV001 and COV002, including a single-blind randomized controlled phase 2/3 trial of AZD1222 (ChAdOx1 nCoV-19) in healthy adults. Trial participant PBMC samples were collected at day 0 and day 28 after the second dose for TCRbeta chain sequencing. As to this clone: Which antigen it targets is not known. No base quality values were provided; no much bigger clone lies one nucleotide off.

The CDR3 regions of human TCRbeta chains were analyzed by immunosequencing. The study's processing was this. TCRs in the repertoires were compared against a reference library of SARS-CoV-2-specific TCRs that had been generated with the MIRA antigen-specificity platform. Breadth meant the fraction of unique TCRs that were SARS-CoV-2-associated, whereas depth meant the fraction of total T cells that were SARS-CoV-2-associated. Using the MIRA data, every spike-specific TCR was mapped to the spike region that the TCR reacted to and assigned to either a CD4 or a CD8 class. Log10-transformed breadth and depth values were compared by one-way ANOVA with Sidak's multiple comparisons tests. TCRdb limited this immuneACCESS table to in-frame rearrangements with V and J called. A share of clones is missing; checked studies link under half to unresolved V genes, and the rest is unexplained. From that table come the V and J calls and clone size; the DNA was used to work out D and trimming. This sample has 130,000 or so clones in its table, and over 85% of those were observed once. The ten largest clones take up about 3% of the sample.

The sequence was collected from an adult in good health. The sample was peripheral blood, taken on day 0 of AZD1222 vaccination.

The nucleotide sequence reads as follows: TGTGCCAGCAGCTTGGCCACAGGGTCCTATGGCTACACCTTC. Translated, it gives CASSLATGSYGYTF. This sequence uses TRBV5-6 and TRBJ1-2, with a weak D call of TRBD1 (6 bases match). From the germline V gene, CDR1 is SGHDT and CDR2 is YYEEEE. The CDR3 measures 14 amino acids from cysteine to phenylalanine. The entry retains the CDR3 DNA only, 42 bases that are in frame from base 1. V and J are truncated by 0 bases and 4 bases respectively, leaving an intervening sequence of 10 bases.